These 14 T cell receptor beta chains share one sample of origin, sequenced in a study of patients and donors after allogeneic stem cell transplantation. TCRdb analysed the RT-PCR reads with MiXCR anew, one entry per CDR3 protein. Among 90,000 to 120,000 distinct CDR3 sequences, over 30% were seen once, and the ten largest hold 27%. Sequences were obtained from blood, either unsorted or a sorted T cell fraction (not recorded which). All receptors come from a human donor who was either an allogeneic HSCT recipient or a stem cell or donor lymphocyte infusion donor (not recorded which). It is not recorded whose cells these are; they may come from a transplant donor.

This clonotype was picked up a small number of times. CDR3 nucleotides: TGTGCCAGCAGCTCCCAGTCAGGGGCGAGAAATTCACCCCTCCACTTT. Its protein product is CASSSQSGARNSPLHF. This chain uses TRBV7-2 with TRBJ1-6; the D gene is possibly TRBD1 (6 bases). The V end lost 4 bases, the J end lost 7 bases, and 17 bases lay between the germline ends. CDR3 length: 16 residues. Per germline, CDR1 SGHTA and CDR2 FQGNSA.

This chain uses TRBV5-1 with TRBJ2-7; 7 bases are shared with TRBD1. Trimming took 4 bases from V and 2 from J; bases not matched to a gene: 3. CDR1 and CDR2 from the germline V gene are SGHRS and YFSETQ. The CDR3 contains 13 residues. The CDR3 sequence: CASSTGQTYEQYF. CDR3 coding DNA: TGCGCCAGCAGCACGGGACAGACCTACGAGCAGTACTTC.

The rearrangement links TRBV5-6 to TRBJ2-1; D gene unclear. V shed 1 base and J shed 3 bases, with 5 bases lying between them. CDR3 length equals 13 residues. Germline V CDR1 and CDR2: SGHDT, YYEEEE. The CDR3 DNA follows: TGTGCCAGCAGCTTGTGGGACTACAATGAGCAGTTCTTC. Protein product: CASSLWDYNEQFF.

The chain combines TRBV2 with TRBJ2-1; D ambiguous. CDR3 length: 10 residues. The V gene's germline CDR1 is SNHLY and CDR2 FYNNEI. Trimming shortened V by 11 bases and J by 4 bases, and 6 bases separated the two germline ends. CDR3 sequence reads: CAGKYNEQFF. The CDR3 DNA follows: TGTGCCGGAAAATACAATGAGCAGTTCTTC.

This clonotype was recorded a few times. This chain uses TRBV29-1 with TRBJ2-1, with TRBD1 as a possible D gene (6 bases). CDR1 is SQVTM, CDR2 ANQGSEA, per germline. V dropped 7 bases and J dropped 7 bases, with 20 bases sitting between them. The CDR3 totals 14 residues. The CDR3 coding sequence is TGCAGCGACCACGAGGGGCTAAGGGGGAATGAGCAGTTCTTC. Translating gives CSDHEGLRGNEQFF.

This clonotype has just one count. The chain links TRBV7-8 to TRBJ1-1, with D possibly matching TRBD1 (6 bases). The germline gives CDR1 SGHVS, CDR2 FQNEAQ. CDR3 length: 17 amino acids. V gave up 5 bases and J gave up 5 bases, with 24 bases separating them. CDR3 DNA: TGTGCCAGCAGCAAACTTGGCGCCAGGGGAGGGTGGACTGAAGCTTTCTTT. It specifies CASSKLGARGGWTEAFF.

The rearrangement links TRBV7-2 to TRBJ1-2, with TRBD1 as a possible D gene (5 bases). Germline loops: CDR1 SGHTA, CDR2 FQGNSA. Deletions cut 4 bases from V and 1 base from J, with 19 bases between. This CDR3 region has 17 residues. The CDR3 loop reads CASSSPPGTTFNYGYTF. CDR3 coding DNA: TGTGCCAGCAGCTCTCCCCCCGGGACTACATTTAACTATGGCTACACCTTC.

The V call is TRBV4-2, the J call TRBJ2-1; D may be TRBD1 (6 bases). The CDR3 has 16 amino acids. The germline CDR1 and CDR2 sequences are LGHNA and YNFKEQ. V was clipped by 4 bases and J by 6 bases, with 19 bases between them. DNA for the CDR3: TGTGCCAGCAGCCCACTGGGACAAAATGGGCCCAATGAGCAGTTCTTC. Protein: CASSPLGQNGPNEQFF.

CDR3 DNA: TGTGCCAGCAGCTTCCCGGGACTAGCGGGATACAATGAGCAGTTCTTC. Translation: CASSFPGLAGYNEQFF. The chain is built from TRBV11-1 and TRBJ2-1, with 13 bases matching TRBD2. V trimming: 3 bases; J trimming: 4 bases; junction bases outside the gene matches: 3. The CDR3 is 16 residues long. Germline assignment: CDR1 SGHAT and CDR2 FQDESV (reference sequence).

This clonotype came up a few times. J is TRBJ1-1 and V is TRBV20-1; D uncertain. The germline CDR1 and CDR2 sequences are DFQATT and SNEGSKA (reference sequence). This CDR3 spans 15 amino acids. V was shortened by 1 base and J by 9 bases, with 21 bases between the two germline ends. The CDR3 is CSARVHLPPKQKAFF. The DNA of the CDR3 is TGCAGTGCTAGAGTCCACTTACCTCCGAAGCAGAAAGCTTTCTTT.

The rearrangement uses TRBV20-1 and TRBJ2-7; 13 bases are a match to TRBD2. This CDR3 region has 13 residues. The J segment lost 6 bases and the V segment lost 3 bases, leaving 2 bases of the junction unmatched. Germline loops: CDR1 DFQATT, CDR2 SNEGSKA (reference sequence). The CDR3, as DNA: TGCAGTGCTAGCGGGACTAGCGGGACCGAGCAGTACTTC. The encoded protein is CSASGTSGTEQYF.

This chain joins TRBV5-1 and TRBJ2-1; unclear D gene. CDR1 and CDR2 (germline): SGHRS, YFSETQ. V gave up 3 bases and J gave up 2 bases, with 15 bases separating them. The CDR3 is 16 amino acids. The CDR3 loop reads CASSSERGRAYNEQFF. Here the CDR3 DNA reads TGCGCCAGCAGCTCCGAGCGTGGCCGCGCCTACAATGAGCAGTTCTTC.

This clonotype was seen many times. The chain recombines TRBV5-1 with TRBJ2-1; D is ambiguous. Germline V gives CDR1 SGHRS, CDR2 YFSETQ. With 0 bases removed from V and 2 bases from J, the gap between germline ends came to 0 bases. This CDR3 contains 12 residues. The CDR3 loop reads CASSLAYNEQFF. The CDR3, as DNA: TGCGCCAGCAGCTTGGCCTACAATGAGCAGTTCTTC.

The rearrangement joins TRBV24-1 to TRBJ2-7; the D is unclear. This CDR3 is built from 13 residues. Germline V gene sequence: CDR1 KGHDR, CDR2 SFDVKD. The ends were cut back, 4 bases at V and 5 bases at J, with 11 bases in the middle. The CDR3 spells CATSDPPLDEQYF. The CDR3 DNA reads TGTGCCACCAGTGACCCCCCGTTGGACGAGCAGTACTTC.